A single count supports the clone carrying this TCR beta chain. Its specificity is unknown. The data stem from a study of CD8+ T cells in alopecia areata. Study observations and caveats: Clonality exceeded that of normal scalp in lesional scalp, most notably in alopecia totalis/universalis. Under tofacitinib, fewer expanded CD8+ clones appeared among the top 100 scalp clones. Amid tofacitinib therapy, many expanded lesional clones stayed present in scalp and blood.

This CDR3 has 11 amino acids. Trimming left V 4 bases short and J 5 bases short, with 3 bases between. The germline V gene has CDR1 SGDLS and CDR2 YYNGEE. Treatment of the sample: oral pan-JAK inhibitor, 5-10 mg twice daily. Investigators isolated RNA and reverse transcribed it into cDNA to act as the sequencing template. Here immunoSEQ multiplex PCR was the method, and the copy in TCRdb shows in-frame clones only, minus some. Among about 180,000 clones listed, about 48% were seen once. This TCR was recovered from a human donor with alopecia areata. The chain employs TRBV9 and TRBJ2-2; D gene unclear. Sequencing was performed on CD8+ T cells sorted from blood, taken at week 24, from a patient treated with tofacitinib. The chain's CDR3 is CASSSTGELFF. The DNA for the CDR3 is TGTGCCAGCAGCAGTACCGGGGAGCTGTTTTTT.